Listed below are T cell receptor beta chains from one sample, sequenced in a study of cytomegalovirus exposure and HLA in healthy donors. Generated by immunoSEQ multiplex PCR, the TCRdb table keeps only in-frame clones and is missing some. Of about 160,000 clones detected, 70% to 80% appear once; the ten largest clones hold around 1.9%. Sequencing was performed on PBMCs. These receptors originate from a man between 35 and 55 years old in good health and CMV-seronegative. Both conserved end residues are part of each CDR3. Each record gives: J gene, clone size, D gene, V gene, CDR3 DNA, CDR3 protein. The D gene is left open where the match is weak. The size entry is marked missing in some rows and otherwise reads once, few, many or a size class.

>TRBJ2-3|NA|NA|TRBV25-1
TGTGCCAGCAGTAGCACCGATACGCAGTATTTT
CASSSTDTQYF
>TRBJ2-1|once|TRBD2|TRBV5-5
TGTGCCAGCAGAAAGCGGGAGGGCCTAGGCTTGTTTGAGCAGTTCTTC
CASRKREGLGLFEQFF
>TRBJ2-5|once|TRBD1|TRBV7-9
TGTGCCAGCAGCTTAGCCGGACAGGGCGAGACCCAGTACTTC
CASSLAGQGETQYF
>TRBJ2-7|NA|TRBD2|TRBV11-2
TGTGCCAGCAGCCCACGGGGAGGGACCCTCGAGCAGTACTTC
CASSPRGGTLEQYF
>TRBJ2-7|few|NA|TRBV6-1
TGTGCCAGCAGGATTACGTCGGGACTCTACGAGCAGTACTTC
CASRITSGLYEQYF
>TRBJ2-2|NA|TRBD2|TRBV7-2
TGTGCCAGCAGCTTAGCGGGAGGGTACACCGGGGAGCTGTTTTTT
CASSLAGGYTGELFF
>TRBJ2-7|NA|NA|TRBV28
TGTGCCAGCAGCCCGCGGGGAGCGGGTAGATACGAGCAGTACTTC
CASSPRGAGRYEQYF
>TRBJ2-7|NA|NA|TRBV7-8
TGTGCCAGCAGCTTAGGGACAGCCTCCTACGAGCAGTACTTC
CASSLGTASYEQYF
>TRBJ2-2|NA|TRBD1|TRBV11-3
TGTGCCAGCAGCCCCGGACAGGGTGGCACCGGGGAGCTGTTTTTT
CASSPGQGGTGELFF
>TRBJ2-4|NA|TRBD2|TRBV6-1
TGTGCCAGCAGTGAACTGGGAGGGTTGGACATTCAGTACTTC
CASSELGGLDIQYF
>TRBJ2-7|NA|NA|TRBV9
TGTGCCAGCAGCGTAGGTGGGAGCTCCTACGAGCAGTACTTC
CASSVGGSSYEQYF
>TRBJ2-7|NA|NA|TRBV7-9
TGTGCCAGCAGCTTACCCGGGGGAAGCTCCGAGCAGTACTTC
CASSLPGGSSEQYF
>TRBJ2-1|NA|TRBD2|TRBV14
TGTGCCAGCAGCCAACTCGGGGGGGGTCACAATGAGCAGTTCTTC
CASSQLGGGHNEQFF
>TRBJ2-7|few|TRBD2|TRBV28
TGTGCCAGCAGCCCAGAGGAGGGGAGAGGGACTAACGAGCAGTACTTC
CASSPEEGRGTNEQYF
>TRBJ1-4|NA|TRBD1|TRBV7-9
TGTGCCAGCTCCTCACCAGTGGGACAGGGTGAAAAACTGTTTTTT
CASSSPVGQGEKLFF
>TRBJ1-5|NA|NA|TRBV19
TGTGCCAGTAGTATAGCAGGGGCGGATCAGCCCCAGCATTTT
CASSIAGADQPQHF
>TRBJ2-7|once|NA|TRBV9
TGTGCCAGCAGCCCCTTGGGGGGCCCGGGGGGCTACGAGCAGTACTTC
CASSPLGGPGGYEQYF
>TRBJ1-5|NA|NA|TRBV29-1
TGCAGCGTTGAGCAGGGAAGCAATCAGCCCCAGCATTTT
CSVEQGSNQPQHF
>TRBJ1-2|NA|TRBD1|TRBV28
TGTGCCAGCAAACGCGGTGGCACAGGGGATTATGGCTACACCTTC
CASKRGGTGDYGYTF
>TRBJ2-3|NA|TRBD1|TRBV10-2
TGCGCCAGCAGTGACCCGGGACAGGGAAGGGATACGCAGTATTTT
CASSDPGQGRDTQYF
>TRBJ2-1|NA|TRBD2|TRBV6-1
TGTGCCAGCAGGGGAACTAGCGCTTCCTACAATGAGCAGTTCTTC
CASRGTSASYNEQFF
>TRBJ2-3|NA|NA|TRBV11-1
TGTGCCAGCAGCTCTCGGACTACCCTCGAAGATACGCAGTATTTT
CASSSRTTLEDTQYF
>TRBJ1-4|NA|TRBD1|TRBV5-5
TGTGCCAGCAGCCCAAAGTTCCGTGACAGGGTTTTGATGAATGAAAAACTGTTTTTT
CASSPKFRDRVLMNEKLFF
>TRBJ2-7|NA|TRBD1|TRBV18
TGTGCCAGCTCAACGGTTACTATTGGACAGGGGCGAATCTACGAGCAGTACTTC
CASSTVTIGQGRIYEQYF
>TRBJ2-3|NA|NA|TRBV5-4
TGTGCCAGCAGTCCCCCCACTTCAGATACGCAGTATTTT
CASSPPTSDTQYF
>TRBJ1-3|once|NA|TRBV27
TGTGCCAGCAGTCCATCCTTAAGCGCTGGAAACACCATATATTTT
CASSPSLSAGNTIYF
>TRBJ2-1|NA|NA|TRBV7-6
TGTGCCAGCAGCCTGTTGGGCTTCAATGAGCAGTTCTTC
CASSLLGFNEQFF
>TRBJ1-1|few|TRBD1|TRBV6-1
TGTGCCAGCAGGGGACAGGGAGAAGCTTTCTTT
CASRGQGEAFF
>TRBJ2-5|NA|TRBD2|TRBV5-4
TGTGCCAGCAGCCTCGGGAGGGCCGCGGAGACCCAGTACTTC
CASSLGRAAETQYF